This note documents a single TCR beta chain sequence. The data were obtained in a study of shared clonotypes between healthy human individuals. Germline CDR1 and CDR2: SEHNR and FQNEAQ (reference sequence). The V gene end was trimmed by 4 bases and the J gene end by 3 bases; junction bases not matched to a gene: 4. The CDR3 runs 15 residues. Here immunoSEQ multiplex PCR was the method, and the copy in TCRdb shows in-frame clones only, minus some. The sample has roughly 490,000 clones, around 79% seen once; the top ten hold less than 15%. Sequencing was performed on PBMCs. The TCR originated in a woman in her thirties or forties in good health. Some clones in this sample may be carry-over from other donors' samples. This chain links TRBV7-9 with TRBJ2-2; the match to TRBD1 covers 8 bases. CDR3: CASSSSGGDTGELFF. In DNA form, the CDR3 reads TGTGCCAGCAGCTCGTCAGGGGGCGACACCGGGGAGCTGTTTTTT.